This T cell receptor beta chain is from a study of CD8 T cells in ankylosing spondylitis. V lost 5 bases to trimming and J lost 0 bases, with 26 bases between them. The CDR3 runs 19 residues. Germline values: CDR1 MDHEN, CDR2 SYDVKM. Study conclusions and caveats: What seemed typical of ankylosing spondylitis blood was a TCR beta motif built from several highly homologous variants.

This clonotype has ten or more counts. The antigen remains unidentified. TCRdb re-analysed the 5' RACE reads in MiXCR, keeping a single row per CDR3 protein. The data show roughly 300,000 distinct CDR3 sequences, 6.5% to 10% seen once. The chain has TRBV28 and TRBJ2-7, with D uncertain. The sequenced sample consisted of blood, either unsorted or a sorted T cell fraction (not recorded which). The sequence came from a male donor with ankylosing spondylitis. CDR3 nucleotides: TGTGCCAGCAGTGAGCCTTCATCACCCCGCGCCTATAGCTCCTACGAGCAGTACTTC. Translating it yields CASSEPSSPRAYSSYEQYF.